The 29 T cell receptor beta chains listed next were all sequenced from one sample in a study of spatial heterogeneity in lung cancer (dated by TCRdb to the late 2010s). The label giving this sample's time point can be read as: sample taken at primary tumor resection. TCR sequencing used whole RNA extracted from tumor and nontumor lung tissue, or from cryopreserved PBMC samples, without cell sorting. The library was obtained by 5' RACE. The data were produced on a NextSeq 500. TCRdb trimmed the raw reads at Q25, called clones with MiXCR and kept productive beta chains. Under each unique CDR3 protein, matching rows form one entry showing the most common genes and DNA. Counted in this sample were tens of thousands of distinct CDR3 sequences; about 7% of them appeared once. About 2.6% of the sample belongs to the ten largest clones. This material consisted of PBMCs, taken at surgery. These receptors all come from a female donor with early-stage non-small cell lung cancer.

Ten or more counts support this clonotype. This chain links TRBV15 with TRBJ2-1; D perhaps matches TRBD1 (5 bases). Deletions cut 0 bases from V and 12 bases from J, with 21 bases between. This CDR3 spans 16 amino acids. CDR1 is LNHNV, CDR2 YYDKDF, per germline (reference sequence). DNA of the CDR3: TGTGCCACCAGCAGAGACGGCCATGGAACACACACAGGGCAGTTCTTC. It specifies CATSRDGHGTHTGQFF.

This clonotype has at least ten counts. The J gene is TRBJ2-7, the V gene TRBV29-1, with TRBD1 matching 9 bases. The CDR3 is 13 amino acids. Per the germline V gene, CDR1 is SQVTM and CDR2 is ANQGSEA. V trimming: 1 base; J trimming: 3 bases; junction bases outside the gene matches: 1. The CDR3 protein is CSVEAGQGYEQYF. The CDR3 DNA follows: TGCAGCGTTGAAGCGGGACAGGGCTACGAGCAGTACTTC.

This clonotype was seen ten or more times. The CDR3 here is CASGSPGLLAADTQYF. DNA of the CDR3: TGTGCCAGTGGTTCGCCCGGACTTCTGGCGGCAGATACGCAGTATTTT. The rearrangement links TRBV19 to TRBJ2-3; perhaps TRBD2 as D (5 bases). Trimming removed 8 bases at V and 4 bases at J, with 22 bases between. The CDR3 contains 16 residues. CDR1 and CDR2 from the germline V gene are LNHDA and SQIVND (reference sequence).

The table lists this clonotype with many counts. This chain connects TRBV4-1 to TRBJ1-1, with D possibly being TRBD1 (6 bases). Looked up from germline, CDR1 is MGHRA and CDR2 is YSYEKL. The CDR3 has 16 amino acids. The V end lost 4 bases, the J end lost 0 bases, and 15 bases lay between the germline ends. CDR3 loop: CASSPRNGQMNTEAFF. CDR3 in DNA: TGCGCCAGCAGCCCGAGAAACGGACAGATGAACACTGAAGCTTTCTTT.

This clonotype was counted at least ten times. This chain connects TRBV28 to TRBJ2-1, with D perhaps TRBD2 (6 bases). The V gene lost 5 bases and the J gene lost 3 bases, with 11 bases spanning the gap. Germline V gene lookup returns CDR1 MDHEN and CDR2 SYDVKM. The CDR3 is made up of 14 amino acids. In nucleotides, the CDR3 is TGTGCCAGCAGTAGAAGGGAGGTCTACAATGAGCAGTTCTTC. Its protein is CASSRREVYNEQFF.

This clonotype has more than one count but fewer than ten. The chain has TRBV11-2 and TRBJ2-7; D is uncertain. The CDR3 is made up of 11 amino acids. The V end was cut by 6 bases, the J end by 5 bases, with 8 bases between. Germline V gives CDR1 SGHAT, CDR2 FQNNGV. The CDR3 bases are TGTGCCAGCAGACGGTTCCACGAGCAGTACTTC. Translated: CASRRFHEQYF.

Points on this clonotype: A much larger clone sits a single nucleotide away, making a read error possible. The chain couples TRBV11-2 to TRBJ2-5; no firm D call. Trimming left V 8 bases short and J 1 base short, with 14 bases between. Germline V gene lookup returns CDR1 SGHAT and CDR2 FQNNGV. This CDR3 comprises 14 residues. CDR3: CASLKRATQETQYF. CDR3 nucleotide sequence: TGTGCCAGCCTGAAAAGGGCGACCCAAGAGACCCAGTACTTC.

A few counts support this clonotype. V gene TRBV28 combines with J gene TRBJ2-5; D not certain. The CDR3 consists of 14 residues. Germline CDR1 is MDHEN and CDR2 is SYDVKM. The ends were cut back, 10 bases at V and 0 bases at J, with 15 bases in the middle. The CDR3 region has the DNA TGTGCCACCCACCCTCACAGAGACCAAGAGACCCAGTACTTC. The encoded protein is CATHPHRDQETQYF.

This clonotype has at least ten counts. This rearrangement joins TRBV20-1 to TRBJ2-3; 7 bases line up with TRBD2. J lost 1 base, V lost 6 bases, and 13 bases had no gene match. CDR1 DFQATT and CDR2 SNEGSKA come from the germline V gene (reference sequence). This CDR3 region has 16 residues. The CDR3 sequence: CSAKRYGAGGTDTQYF. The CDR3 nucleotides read TGCAGTGCCAAGAGATACGGGGCGGGGGGCACAGATACGCAGTATTTT.

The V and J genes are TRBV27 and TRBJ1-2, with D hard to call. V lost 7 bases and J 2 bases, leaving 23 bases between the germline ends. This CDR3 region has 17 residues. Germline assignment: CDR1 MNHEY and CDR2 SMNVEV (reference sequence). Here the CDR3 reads CASMAADPARWNYGYTF. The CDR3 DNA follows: TGTGCCAGCATGGCTGCCGATCCGGCCAGGTGGAACTATGGCTACACCTTC.

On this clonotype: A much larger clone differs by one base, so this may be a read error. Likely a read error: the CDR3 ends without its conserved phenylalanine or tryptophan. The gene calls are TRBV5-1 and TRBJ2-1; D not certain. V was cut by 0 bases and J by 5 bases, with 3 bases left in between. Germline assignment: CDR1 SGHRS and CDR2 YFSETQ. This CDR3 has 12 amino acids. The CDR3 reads CASSLGDNEQFL. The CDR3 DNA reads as TGCGCCAGCAGCTTGGGGGACAATGAGCAGTTCTTA.

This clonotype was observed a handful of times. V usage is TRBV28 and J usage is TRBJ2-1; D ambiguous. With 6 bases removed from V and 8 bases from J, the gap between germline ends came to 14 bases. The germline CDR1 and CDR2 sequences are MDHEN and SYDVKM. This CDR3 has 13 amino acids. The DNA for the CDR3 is TGTGCCAGCAGGCCAACGAGTCTGTATGAGCAGTTCTTC. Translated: CASRPTSLYEQFF.

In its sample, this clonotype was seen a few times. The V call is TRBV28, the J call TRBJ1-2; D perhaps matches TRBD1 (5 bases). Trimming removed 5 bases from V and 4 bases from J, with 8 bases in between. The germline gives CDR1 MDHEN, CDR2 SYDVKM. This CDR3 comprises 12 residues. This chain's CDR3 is CASSGGGYGYTF. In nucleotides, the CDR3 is TGTGCCAGCAGTGGGGGTGGCTATGGCTACACCTTC.

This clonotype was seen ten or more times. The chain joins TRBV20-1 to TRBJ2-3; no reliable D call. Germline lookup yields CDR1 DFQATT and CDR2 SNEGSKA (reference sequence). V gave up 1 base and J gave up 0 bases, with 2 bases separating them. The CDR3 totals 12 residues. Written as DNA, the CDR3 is TGCAGTGCTAGAGCTAGCACAGATACGCAGTATTTT. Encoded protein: CSARASTDTQYF.

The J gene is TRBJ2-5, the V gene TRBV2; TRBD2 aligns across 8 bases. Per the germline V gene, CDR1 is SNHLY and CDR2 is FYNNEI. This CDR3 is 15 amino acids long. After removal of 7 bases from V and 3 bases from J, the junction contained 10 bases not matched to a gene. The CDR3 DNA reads TGTGCCAGCACCGCGACTAGCGCGTTAAAAGAGACCCAGTACTTC. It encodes CASTATSALKETQYF. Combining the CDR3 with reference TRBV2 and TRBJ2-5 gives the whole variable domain EPEVTQTPSHQVTQMGQEVILRCVPISNHLYFYWYRQILGQKVEFLVSFYNNEISEKSEIFDDQFSVERPDGSNFTLKIRSTKLEDSAMYFCASTATSALKETQYFGPGTRLLVL.

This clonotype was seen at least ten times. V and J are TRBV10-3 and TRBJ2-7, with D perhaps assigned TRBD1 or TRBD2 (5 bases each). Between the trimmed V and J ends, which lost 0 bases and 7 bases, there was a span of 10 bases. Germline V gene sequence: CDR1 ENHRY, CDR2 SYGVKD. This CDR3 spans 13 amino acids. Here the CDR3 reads CAISESKGREQYF. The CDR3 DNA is TGTGCCATCAGTGAGTCTAAGGGACGTGAGCAGTACTTC.

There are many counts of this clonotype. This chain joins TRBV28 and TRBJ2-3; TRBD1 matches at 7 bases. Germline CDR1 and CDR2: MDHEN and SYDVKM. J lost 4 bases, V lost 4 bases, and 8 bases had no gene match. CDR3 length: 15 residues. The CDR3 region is CASSSGGGLSDTQYF. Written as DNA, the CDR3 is TGTGCCAGCAGTTCAGGGGGTGGATTATCAGATACGCAGTATTTT.

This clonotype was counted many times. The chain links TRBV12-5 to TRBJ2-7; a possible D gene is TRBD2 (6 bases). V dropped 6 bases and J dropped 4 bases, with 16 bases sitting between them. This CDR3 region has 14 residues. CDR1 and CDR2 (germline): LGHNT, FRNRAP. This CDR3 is CASGPGRSGYEQYF. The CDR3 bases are TGTGCTAGTGGCCCAGGGAGGAGTGGGTACGAGCAGTACTTC.

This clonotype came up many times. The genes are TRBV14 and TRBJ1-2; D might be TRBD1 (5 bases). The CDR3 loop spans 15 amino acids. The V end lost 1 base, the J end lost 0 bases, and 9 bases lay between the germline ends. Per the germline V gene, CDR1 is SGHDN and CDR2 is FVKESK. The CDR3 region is CASSQVRGANYGYTF. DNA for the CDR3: TGTGCCAGCAGCCAAGTGCGGGGCGCTAACTATGGCTACACCTTC.

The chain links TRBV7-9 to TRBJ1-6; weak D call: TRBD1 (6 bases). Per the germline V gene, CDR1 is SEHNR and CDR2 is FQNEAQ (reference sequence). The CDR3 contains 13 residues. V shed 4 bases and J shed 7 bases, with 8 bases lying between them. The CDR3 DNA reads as TGTGCCAGCAGCTCAGGGGAGAATTCACCCCTCCACTTT. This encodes CASSSGENSPLHF.

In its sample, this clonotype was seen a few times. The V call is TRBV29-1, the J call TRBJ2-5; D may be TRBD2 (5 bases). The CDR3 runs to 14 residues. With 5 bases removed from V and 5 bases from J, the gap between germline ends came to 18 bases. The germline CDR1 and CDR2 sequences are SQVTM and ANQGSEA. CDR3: CSVSVDSRGETQYF. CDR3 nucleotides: TGCAGCGTTTCTGTTGATAGCCGAGGGGAGACCCAGTACTTC.

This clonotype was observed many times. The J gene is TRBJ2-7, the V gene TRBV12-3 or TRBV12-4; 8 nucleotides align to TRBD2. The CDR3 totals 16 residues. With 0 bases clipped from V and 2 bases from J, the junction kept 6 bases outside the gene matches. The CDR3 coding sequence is TGTGCCAGCAGTTTAGCGATCGGGGGGGCCCCCTACGAGCAGTACTTC. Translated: CASSLAIGGAPYEQYF.

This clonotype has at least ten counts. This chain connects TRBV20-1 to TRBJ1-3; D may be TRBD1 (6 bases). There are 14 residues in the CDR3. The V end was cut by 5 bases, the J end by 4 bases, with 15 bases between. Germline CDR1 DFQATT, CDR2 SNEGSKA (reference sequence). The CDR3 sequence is CSAATQGRGNTIYF. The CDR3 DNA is TGCAGTGCTGCAACACAGGGTAGAGGAAACACCATATATTTT.

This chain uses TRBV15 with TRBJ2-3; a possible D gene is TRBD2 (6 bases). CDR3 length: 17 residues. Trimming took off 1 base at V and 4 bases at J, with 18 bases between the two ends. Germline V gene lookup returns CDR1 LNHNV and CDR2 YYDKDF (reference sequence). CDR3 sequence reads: CATSRVSYSGRADTQYF. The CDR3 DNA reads TGTGCCACCAGCAGAGTATCCTATAGCGGACGGGCAGATACGCAGTATTTT. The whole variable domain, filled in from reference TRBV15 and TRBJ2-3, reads DAMVIQNPRYQVTQFGKPVTLSCSQTLNHNVMYWYQQKSSQAPKLLFHYYDKDFNNEADTPDNFQSRRPNTSFCFLDIRSPGLGDTAMYLCATSRVSYSGRADTQYFGPGTRLTVL.

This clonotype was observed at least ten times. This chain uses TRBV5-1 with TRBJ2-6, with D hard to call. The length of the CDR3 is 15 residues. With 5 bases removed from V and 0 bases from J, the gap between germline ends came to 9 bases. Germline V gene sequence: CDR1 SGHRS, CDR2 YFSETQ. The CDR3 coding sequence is TGCGCCAGCAGGCTAGGGTACTCTGGGGCCAACGTCCTGACTTTC. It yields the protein CASRLGYSGANVLTF.

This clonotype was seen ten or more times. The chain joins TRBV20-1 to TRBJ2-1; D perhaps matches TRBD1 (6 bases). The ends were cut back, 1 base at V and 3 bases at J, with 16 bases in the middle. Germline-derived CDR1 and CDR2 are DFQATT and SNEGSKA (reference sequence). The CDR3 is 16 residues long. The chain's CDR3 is CSARAQTGRSYNEQFF. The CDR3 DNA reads TGCAGTGCTAGAGCCCAGACAGGTCGTAGCTACAATGAGCAGTTCTTC.

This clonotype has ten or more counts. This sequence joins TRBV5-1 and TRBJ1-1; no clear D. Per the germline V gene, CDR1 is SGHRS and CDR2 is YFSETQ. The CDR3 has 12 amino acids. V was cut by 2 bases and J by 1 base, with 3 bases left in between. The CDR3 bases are TGCGCCAGCAGCTTTGGGAACACTGAAGCTTTCTTT. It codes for CASSFGNTEAFF.

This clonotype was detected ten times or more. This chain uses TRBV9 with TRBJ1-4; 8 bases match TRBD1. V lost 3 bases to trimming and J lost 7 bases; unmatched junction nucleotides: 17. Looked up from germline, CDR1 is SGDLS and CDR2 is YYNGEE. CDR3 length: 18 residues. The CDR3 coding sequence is TGTGCCAGCAGCGCCGGACAGGGTTACCCCTCCCCTACTGAAAAACTGTTTTTT. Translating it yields CASSAGQGYPSPTEKLFF. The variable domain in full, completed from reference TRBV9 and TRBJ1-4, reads DSGVTQTPKHLITATGQRVTLRCSPRSGDLSVYWYQQSLDQGLQFLIQYYNGEERAKGNILERFSAQQFPDLHSELNLSSLELGDSALYFCASSAGQGYPSPTEKLFFGSGTQLSVL.

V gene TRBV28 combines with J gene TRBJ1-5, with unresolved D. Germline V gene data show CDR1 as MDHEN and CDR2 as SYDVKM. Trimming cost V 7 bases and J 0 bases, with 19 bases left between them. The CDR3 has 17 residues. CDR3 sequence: CASKAGPTFYSNQPQHF. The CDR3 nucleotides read TGTGCCAGCAAGGCCGGACCAACGTTTTATAGCAATCAGCCCCAGCATTTT.